This paragraph reports one TCR beta chain. This sample is drawn from a study of blood T cell repertoires in COVID-19. Study summary: From the United States, Italy and Spain came samples of acute and convalescent COVID-19.

Repertoires were generated with immunoSEQ multiplex PCR, while TCRdb's copy carries only in-frame clones and drops some. The data hold about 320,000 clones, with approximately 89% observed a single time. Germline loops: CDR1 LGHDT, CDR2 YNNKEL (reference sequence). The V gene end was trimmed by 5 bases and the J gene end by 0 bases; junction bases not matched to a gene: 7. The CDR3 is made up of 17 amino acids. This rearrangement joins TRBV3-1 (or the pseudogene TRBV3-2) to TRBJ1-6; the match to TRBD1 covers 7 bases. The source is a young man who had recovered from COVID-19. The specimen was PBMCs or T cells enriched from blood (not recorded which). Here the CDR3 DNA reads TGTGCCAGCAGCTGGGACAGCTCGTTCTCCTATAATTCACCCCTCCACTTT. This encodes CASSWDSSFSYNSPLHF.